These 2 T cell receptor beta chains share one sample of origin, sequenced in a study of CD8 T cells in ankylosing spondylitis. Findings and limits, study-wide: Characteristic of ankylosing spondylitis blood, it appeared, was a TCR beta motif comprising several highly homologous variants.

TCRdb redid the calling of the 5' RACE reads with MiXCR, one entry per CDR3 protein. The sample holds 450,000 or so distinct CDR3 sequences; more than 25% are singletons and the top ten take 0.85% to 1%. These receptors' antigens are unknown. Sequenced sample: blood, either unsorted or a sorted T cell fraction (not recorded which). These receptors were taken from a male donor with ankylosing spondylitis.

J is TRBJ2-2 and V is TRBV5-6, with D hard to call. CDR1 is SGHDT and CDR2 is YYEEEE in the germline V gene. The CDR3 runs to 16 residues. Trimming took 3 bases from V and 6 from J, leaving 18 bases between them. CDR3 amino acids: CASSSIRLVLAGELFF. The CDR3 DNA reads TGTGCCAGCAGCTCAATAAGACTGGTTTTGGCCGGGGAGCTGTTTTTT. Based on the CDR3 plus reference TRBV5-6 and TRBJ2-2, the full variable domain is DAGVTQSPTHLIKTRGQQVTLRCSPKSGHDTVSWYQQALGQGPQFIFQYYEEEERQRGNFPDRFSGHQFPNYSSELNVNALLLGDSALYLCASSSIRLVLAGELFFGEGSRLTVL.

This clonotype was counted between two and nine times. CDR3 region: CASSLRGTAASYEQYF. CDR3 bases: TGTGCCAGCAGTTTACGGGGGACGGCCGCTTCCTACGAGCAGTACTTC. The chain uses TRBV27 and TRBJ2-7; TRBD2 is a possible D gene (6 bases). Between the trimmed V and J ends, which lost 2 bases and 1 base, there was a span of 15 bases. The CDR3 loop spans 16 amino acids. The V gene's germline CDR1 is MNHEY and CDR2 SMNVEV (reference sequence).